This TCR beta chain came from a study of T cells in localized non-small cell lung cancer. This clone was found once. Here immunoSEQ multiplex PCR was the method, and the copy in TCRdb shows in-frame clones only, minus some. The table has about 54,000 clones, approximately 82% seen once; the top ten hold approximately 20%. Sequenced here: peripheral blood, sampled before any cancer treatment. The clonotype was recovered from a female donor older than 55 with stage II squamous cell lung carcinoma.

CDR3 DNA sequence: TGTGCCAGCAGTTTACTTTCTGTTTCGGCAAAAGGGTCTGAAGCTTTCTTT. This encodes CASSLLSVSAKGSEAFF. The chain employs TRBV27 and TRBJ1-1, with D unclear. Germline V gives CDR1 MNHEY, CDR2 SMNVEV (reference sequence). With 2 bases removed from V and 6 bases from J, the gap between germline ends came to 22 bases. The CDR3 loop spans 17 amino acids.